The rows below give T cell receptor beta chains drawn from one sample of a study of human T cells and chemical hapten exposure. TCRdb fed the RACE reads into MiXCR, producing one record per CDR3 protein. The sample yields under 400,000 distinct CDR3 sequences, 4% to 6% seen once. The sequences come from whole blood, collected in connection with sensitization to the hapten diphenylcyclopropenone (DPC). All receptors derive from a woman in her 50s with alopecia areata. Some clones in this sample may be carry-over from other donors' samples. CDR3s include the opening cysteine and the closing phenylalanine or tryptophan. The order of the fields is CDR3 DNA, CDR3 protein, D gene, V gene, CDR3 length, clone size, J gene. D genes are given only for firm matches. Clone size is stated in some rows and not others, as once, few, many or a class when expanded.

TGTGCCAGCAGCCGACAGATCAATGAGCAGTTCTTC	CASSRQINEQFF	.	TRBV4-2	12	many	TRBJ2-1
TGTGCCATTGCCTCCGGGGAAAACATTCAGTACTTC	CAIASGENIQYF	.	TRBV10-3	12	many	TRBJ2-4
TGTGCCAGCAGCTCCGATTTGAGCAATCAGCCCCAGCATTTT	CASSSDLSNQPQHF	.	TRBV7-2	14	.	TRBJ1-5
TGTGCCAGCGGGGGGGGGCTCACAGATACGCAGTATTTT	CASGGGLTDTQYF	.	TRBV6-5	13	.	TRBJ2-3
TGTGCCAGCTCTCGGGAGGAGGGAAGCACTGAAGCTTTCTTT	CASSREEGSTEAFF	.	TRBV2	14	few	TRBJ1-1
TGTGCCAGCAGCTTGTCCGGCACTAACTATGGCTACACCTTC	CASSLSGTNYGYTF	.	TRBV7-9	14	many	TRBJ1-2
TGTGCCAGCAGCCCGGGACAGGGGGCCAGTGGCTACACCTTC	CASSPGQGASGYTF	TRBD1	TRBV12-3/TRBV12-4	14	many	TRBJ1-2
TGTGCCAGCAGCCAACAAGACGGCTATTCACCCCTCCACTTT	CASSQQDGYSPLHF	.	TRBV9	14	many	TRBJ1-6
TGTGCCAGCAGCCAAAGTCGATCCGCCGGGGAGCTGTTTTTT	CASSQSRSAGELFF	.	TRBV3-1	14	many	TRBJ2-2
TGCAGTGGACTCTTCGCCGGGAGCAATCAGCCCCAGCATTTT	CSGLFAGSNQPQHF	.	TRBV20-1	14	many	TRBJ1-5
TGCAGTGCCCCCGGGGCTAGCGGGAGCGGGACAGATACGCAGTATTTT	CSAPGASGSGTDTQYF	TRBD2	TRBV20-1	16	many	TRBJ2-3
TGTGCCAGCAGGCCCCGTCAGGGATCGAACACTGAAGCTTTCTTT	CASRPRQGSNTEAFF	.	TRBV2	15	few	TRBJ1-1
TGCGCCAGCAGCAGCCCGGGACGGATCTCTGGGGCCAACGTCCTGACTTTC	CASSSPGRISGANVLTF	.	TRBV5-1	17	many	TRBJ2-6
TGTGCCAGCAGCTTAGCGCCAGGGTTAGCGATCACTGAAGCTTTCTTT	CASSLAPGLAITEAFF	.	TRBV7-2	16	many	TRBJ1-1
TGTGCCAGCAGTTTCCGGGCCACAGACGTATTTGGGGCACAAGATACGCAGTATTTT	CASSFRATDVFGAQDTQYF	.	TRBV6-2/TRBV6-3	19	many	TRBJ2-3
TGTGCCAGCAGTGAATCGACATGGGGGGAGATAGCCAAAAACATTCAGTACTTC	CASSESTWGEIAKNIQYF	.	TRBV25-1	18	few	TRBJ2-4
TGTGCCAGCAGCCTGAGACTAGCCGGGGAGCTGTTTTTT	CASSLRLAGELFF	.	TRBV9	13	many	TRBJ2-2
TGTGCCAGCAGCCGCACGGGGCCCACGCAGTATTTT	CASSRTGPTQYF	.	TRBV5-6	12	many	TRBJ2-3
TGTGCCAGCGGACCAGGGGCAATGAACACTGAAGCTTTCTTT	CASGPGAMNTEAFF	.	TRBV28	14	many	TRBJ1-1
TGTGCCAGCAGCGCCACAGTGGGGGAGCAGTACTTC	CASSATVGEQYF	.	TRBV13	12	many	TRBJ2-7
TGTGCCAGCAGTCGAGGGGCCCACTATGGCTTCACCTTC	CASSRGAHYGFTF	.	TRBV12-3/TRBV12-4	13	few	TRBJ1-2
TGTGCCAGCAGCTGGACAGGGGGCGATCAGCCCCAGCATTTT	CASSWTGGDQPQHF	TRBD1	TRBV2	14	many	TRBJ1-5
TGTGCCAGCGTCGGCGCGGGAGTCTACGAGCAGTACTTC	CASVGAGVYEQYF	TRBD2	TRBV6-1	13	.	TRBJ2-7
TGTGCCAGCAGCTTAAAGGTCTGGATTGGGCCCTCCGAAACTTTCTTT	CASSLKVWIGPSETFF	.	TRBV7-9	16	.	TRBJ1-1
TGTGCCAGCAGTTACTTGGCGGGAGATGAGCAGTTCTTC	CASSYLAGDEQFF	TRBD2	TRBV6-2/TRBV6-3	13	many	TRBJ2-1
TGTGCCAGCAGCGACGAAGCTGAAGCTTTCTTT	CASSDEAEAFF	.	TRBV12-3/TRBV12-4	11	many	TRBJ1-1
TGTGCCAGCAGCTACCGACTAGCGGGGGGGCCAGATACGCAGTATTTT	CASSYRLAGGPDTQYF	TRBD2	TRBV11-3	16	many	TRBJ2-3
TGTGCCAGCAGCCGGAACCTACTAGCCCTCGCCGCGAACACCGGGGAGCTGTTTTTT	CASSRNLLALAANTGELFF	.	TRBV11-2	19	few	TRBJ2-2
TGCAGCGTTCCGGGACAGGGCCTAACGAGCTCCTACAATGAGCAGTTCTTC	CSVPGQGLTSSYNEQFF	TRBD1	TRBV29-1	17	.	TRBJ2-1
TGTGCCACCAGTGATGTAGGCGGGGGCCCAAATGAAAAACTGTTTTTT	CATSDVGGGPNEKLFF	.	TRBV24-1	16	few	TRBJ1-4
TGTGCCACCAGGGGGGTCTCCTACGAGCAGTACTTC	CATRGVSYEQYF	.	TRBV10-3	12	few	TRBJ2-7